Detailed here is one T cell receptor (beta chain). The antigen is not known. This sample is drawn from a study of OX40 agonist ivuxolimab in advanced cancers. Study-wide context: The study treated patients with ivuxolimab, an agonistic anti-OX40 (CD134) antibody. Study-wide points: Patients who responded partially at 0.1-3.0 mg/kg showed clonal expansion ranking among the lowest.

Repertoires were generated with immunoSEQ multiplex PCR, while TCRdb's copy carries only in-frame clones and drops some. The sample contains more than 50,000 clones, more than 70% of which appear only once. The sequencing used CD4+ or CD8+ T cells sorted from blood, collected in a trial of the OX40 agonist ivuxolimab. This receptor was taken from an adult with an advanced solid tumor such as melanoma, head and neck, liver or kidney cancer.

The CDR3, as DNA: TGTGCCAGCAGCGTAGAACAGGCGACGTACAATGAGCAGTTCTTC. Protein: CASSVEQATYNEQFF. The chain links TRBV9 to TRBJ2-1; D might be TRBD1 (5 bases). CDR3 size: 15 residues. V lost 0 bases and J lost 4, with 11 bases in between. Germline V CDR1 and CDR2: SGDLS, YYNGEE. The full variable domain, in which reference TRBV9 and TRBJ2-1 provide the parts outside the CDR3, is DSGVTQTPKHLITATGQRVTLRCSPRSGDLSVYWYQQSLDQGLQFLIQYYNGEERAKGNILERFSAQQFPDLHSELNLSSLELGDSALYFCASSVEQATYNEQFFGPGTRLTVL.